The 26 T cell receptor beta chains given below trace back to one sample, sequenced in a study of OX40 agonist ivuxolimab in advanced cancers. Here immunoSEQ multiplex PCR was the method, and the copy in TCRdb shows in-frame clones only, minus some. The sample lists some 97,000 clones; about nine tenths were seen once. The sample in question was CD4+ or CD8+ T cells sorted from blood, obtained in a trial of the OX40 agonist ivuxolimab. Receptors were obtained from an adult with an advanced solid tumor such as melanoma, head and neck, liver or kidney cancer.

The genes are TRBV28 and TRBJ2-2, with D possibly TRBD1 on 6 matching bases. V gave up 6 bases and J gave up 4 bases, with 12 bases separating them. Germline V lookup: CDR1 MDHEN, CDR2 SYDVKM. The CDR3 has 14 residues. The CDR3 sequence: CASSIAQGTGELFF. The CDR3 DNA reads as TGTGCCAGCAGCATTGCACAGGGCACCGGGGAGCTGTTTTTT.

The rearrangement links TRBV19 to TRBJ2-6; D is unclear. CDR3 length equals 17 residues. The germline V gene has CDR1 LNHDA and CDR2 SQIVND (reference sequence). Trimming pared 1 base from V and 4 bases from J, leaving 14 bases between. CDR3 in DNA: TGTGCCAGTAGTATAGTAAGGCTCTACATGGGGGCCAACGTCCTGACTTTC. Translated: CASSIVRLYMGANVLTF.

The V and J genes are TRBV11-1 and TRBJ2-5, with D perhaps being TRBD1 or TRBD2 (6 bases each). This CDR3 is 14 amino acids long. V gave up 1 base and J gave up 4 bases, with 10 bases separating them. Germline V gene lookup returns CDR1 SGHAT and CDR2 FQDESV (reference sequence). The CDR3 nucleotides are TGTGCCAGCAGCTTAGTAGGGGGGCCAGAGACCCAGTACTTC. Protein sequence: CASSLVGGPETQYF.

This chain links TRBV27 with TRBJ2-7, with 10 nucleotides matching TRBD2. V shed 2 bases, J shed 3 bases, and the junction held 4 bases outside the gene matches. Germline V lookup: CDR1 MNHEY, CDR2 SMNVEV (reference sequence). The CDR3 is 15 residues long. DNA for the CDR3: TGTGCCAGCAGTTTACTGGCTAGCGGGAGCTACGAGCAGTACTTC. This encodes CASSLLASGSYEQYF.

This clone was seen once. The J gene is TRBJ1-4, the V gene TRBV19, with D possibly being TRBD1 (5 bases). Trimming took 6 bases from V and 6 from J, leaving 14 bases between them. Germline CDR1 and CDR2: LNHDA and SQIVND (reference sequence). This CDR3 is 14 amino acids long. The CDR3 DNA follows: TGTGCCAGTAGAGCTGCAGGGATGGATGAAAAACTGTTTTTT. This gives the protein CASRAAGMDEKLFF. The variable domain in full, with the rest retrieved from reference TRBV19 and TRBJ1-4, is DGGITQSPKYLFRKEGQNVTLSCEQNLNHDAMYWYRQDPGQGLRLIYYSQIVNDFQKGDIAEGYSVSREKKESFPLTVTSAQKNPTAFYLCASRAAGMDEKLFFGSGTQLSVL.

The chain recombines TRBV9 with TRBJ2-5; D gene unclear. Trimming removed 0 bases at V and 5 bases at J, with 17 bases between. The CDR3 is 16 residues long. Germline V gives CDR1 SGDLS, CDR2 YYNGEE. The CDR3 DNA reads TGTGCCAGCAGCGTAGCCGGTTTTTCGAGTTTCGAGACCCAGTACTTC. It specifies CASSVAGFSSFETQYF.

V gene TRBV28 combines with J gene TRBJ2-4; D unclear. V lost 8 bases and J lost 0, with 14 bases in between. The CDR3 is 15 amino acids. The germline V gene encodes CDR1 MDHEN and CDR2 SYDVKM. The CDR3 reads CASQSNGVAKNIQYF. CDR3 DNA: TGTGCCAGCCAATCAAATGGAGTAGCCAAAAACATTCAGTACTTC.

This clone was seen only a few times. Here the CDR3 reads CASSLAFDRNTYEQYF. DNA of the CDR3: TGTGCCAGCAGCTTGGCCTTTGACAGGAATACCTACGAGCAGTACTTC. The chain combines TRBV5-6 with TRBJ2-7, with D possibly matching TRBD1 (6 bases). The germline gives CDR1 SGHDT, CDR2 YYEEEE. CDR3 length: 16 amino acids. V was trimmed by 0 bases and J by 2 bases, leaving 15 bases between them.

Only a few counts were recorded for this clone. The chain has TRBV30 and TRBJ1-1, with D uncertain. Trimming removed 2 bases from V and 4 bases from J, with 14 bases in between. CDR1 is GTSNPN, CDR2 SVGIG, per germline (reference sequence). The CDR3 is made up of 14 amino acids. The CDR3 nucleotides are TGTGCCTGGAGTCCCGCAGGCAGTCCCACTGAAGCTTTCTTT. The encoded protein is CAWSPAGSPTEAFF.

The chain is built from TRBV29-1 and TRBJ2-3; 7 bases agree with TRBD1. This CDR3 region has 17 residues. The V and J ends lost 2 bases and 6 bases, in that order; junction bases with no gene match: 17. Germline-derived CDR1 and CDR2 are SQVTM and ANQGSEA. This CDR3 is CSVERQGEVLEWDTQYF. CDR3 coding DNA: TGCAGCGTTGAAAGGCAGGGGGAAGTACTTGAGTGGGATACGCAGTATTTT.

The V gene is TRBV7-6, the J gene TRBJ2-7, with 9 positions matching TRBD2. Germline V gene lookup returns CDR1 SGHVS and CDR2 FNYEAQ. V dropped 5 bases and J dropped 4; count of bases not matched to a gene: 9. This CDR3 is 15 amino acids long. This chain's CDR3 is CASSKVGTSPYEQYF. CDR3 DNA: TGTGCCAGCAGCAAAGTAGGGACTAGCCCTTACGAGCAGTACTTC.

The gene calls are TRBV5-1 and TRBJ2-3; D is perhaps TRBD1 or TRBD2 (5 bases each). In germline, CDR1 is SGHRS, CDR2 YFSETQ. CDR3 size: 14 residues. The V end was cut by 7 bases, the J end by 0 bases, with 12 bases between. The CDR3 bases are TGCGCCAGCGCGTGGGACCCCAGCACAGATACGCAGTATTTT. Amino acid sequence: CASAWDPSTDTQYF.

The rearrangement links TRBV28 to TRBJ2-2; maybe TRBD1 (5 bases). Between the trimmed V and J ends, which lost 2 bases and 7 bases, there was a span of 11 bases. Germline V lookup: CDR1 MDHEN, CDR2 SYDVKM. The CDR3 covers 14 residues. CDR3 nucleotide sequence: TGTGCCAGCAGTTTAAGGGGCGTGGACGGGGAGCTGTTTTTT. This translates into CASSLRGVDGELFF.

The V call is TRBV6-1, the J call TRBJ2-1, with 12 bases lining up with TRBD2. The V and J ends lost 2 bases and 7 bases, in that order; junction bases with no gene match: 0. Germline loops: CDR1 MNHNS, CDR2 SASEGT. This CDR3 is 14 amino acids long. CDR3 DNA sequence: TGTGCCAGCAGTGAAACTAGCGGGGGGAATGAGCAGTTCTTC. Its translation: CASSETSGGNEQFF.

The chain uses TRBV6-1 and TRBJ2-7; D remains ambiguous. The CDR3 spans 12 residues. Trimming removed 7 bases at V and 5 bases at J, with 12 bases between. Germline V lookup: CDR1 MNHNS, CDR2 SASEGT. The CDR3 coding sequence is TGTGCCAGCAACAGTAGGATCGACGAGCAGTACTTC. It is translated as CASNSRIDEQYF.

This chain connects TRBV6-4 to TRBJ2-4; D uncertain. Trimming removed 6 bases from V and 5 bases from J, with 17 bases in between. This CDR3 comprises 15 residues. The germline V gene has CDR1 MRHNA and CDR2 SNTAGT. CDR3 DNA sequence: TGTGCCAGCAGGAGCGCGAAGGGTAGGGAAAACATTCAGTACTTC. Amino acids: CASRSAKGRENIQYF.

The chain carries TRBV6-5 and TRBJ2-1; D ambiguous. This CDR3 region has 13 residues. Germline lookup yields CDR1 MNHEY and CDR2 SVGAGI. V was pared by 0 bases and J by 10 bases, with 10 bases between. The DNA for the CDR3 is TGTGCCAGCAGTTACTCGATAGTGAACGAGCAGTTCTTC. It encodes CASSYSIVNEQFF.

The gene calls are TRBV10-3 and TRBJ1-2; D call uncertain. With 4 bases removed from V and 1 base from J, the gap between germline ends came to 10 bases. Germline V lookup: CDR1 ENHRY, CDR2 SYGVKD. This CDR3 has 14 amino acids. The CDR3 DNA follows: TGTGCCATCAGTGCGGACGGACTTAACTATGGCTACACCTTC. Amino acid sequence: CAISADGLNYGYTF.

This clone was detected once. This sequence joins TRBV7-2 and TRBJ1-1; D is unresolved. Trimming left V 3 bases short and J 0 bases short, with 8 bases between. CDR3 length equals 14 residues. Germline V gives CDR1 SGHTA, CDR2 FQGNSA. CDR3 coding DNA: TGTGCCAGCAGCTTCCTAGGGCTGAACACTGAAGCTTTCTTT. It specifies CASSFLGLNTEAFF. Full variable domain (outside the CDR3, taken from reference TRBV7-2 and TRBJ1-1): GAGVSQSPSNKVTEKGKDVELRCDPISGHTALYWYRQSLGQGLEFLIYFQGNSAPDKSGLPSDRFSAERTGGSVSTLTIQRTQQEDSAVYLCASSFLGLNTEAFFGQGTRLTVV.

The rearrangement uses TRBV4-2 and TRBJ2-1; D is unresolved. The CDR3 has 16 residues. Trimming stripped 7 bases from V and 9 bases from J, with 25 bases between. From germline, CDR1 is LGHNA and CDR2 YNFKEQ. The CDR3 sequence: CASTLPPRRWYIEQFF. Written as DNA, the CDR3 is TGTGCCAGCACCCTCCCTCCCCGAAGGTGGTATATTGAGCAGTTCTTC.

The V gene is TRBV6-1, the J gene TRBJ2-7; possibly TRBD1 or TRBD2 for D (6 bases each). CDR3 length: 15 amino acids. CDR1 and CDR2 from the germline V gene are MNHNS and SASEGT. Trimming pared 4 bases from V and 7 bases from J, leaving 20 bases between. CDR3 in DNA: TGTGCCAGCAGTGCGGCCCAGACAGGACGGGGGGAGCAGTACTTC. Translation gives CASSAAQTGRGEQYF.

This clone was counted once. The chain is built from TRBV28 and TRBJ2-7; 8 nucleotides align to TRBD2. Trimming cost V 7 bases and J 2 bases; bases outside gene matches: 10. The CDR3 length is 15 residues. The V gene's germline CDR1 is MDHEN and CDR2 SYDVKM. Here the CDR3 DNA reads TGTGCCAGCAACAGCGAACCGGGACTAGCCTACGAGCAGTACTTC. It is translated as CASNSEPGLAYEQYF. Supplemented by reference TRBV28 and TRBJ2-7, the full variable domain reads DVKVTQSSRYLVKRTGEKVFLECVQDMDHENMFWYRQDPGLGLRLIYFSYDVKMKEKGDIPEGYSVSREKKERFSLILESASTNQTSMYLCASNSEPGLAYEQYFGPGTRLTVT.

The chain has TRBV28 and TRBJ2-7; 8 bases line up with TRBD2. CDR3 length: 15 amino acids. V was clipped by 2 bases and J by 0 bases; unmatched bases: 3. Germline loops: CDR1 MDHEN, CDR2 SYDVKM. CDR3 protein: CASSLTSGFSYEQYF. The CDR3 DNA reads as TGTGCCAGCAGTTTAACTAGCGGCTTCTCCTACGAGCAGTACTTC.

This clone was counted a single time. This chain connects TRBV11-3 to TRBJ2-1, with a tentative D call TRBD2 (6 bases). V was cut by 5 bases and J by 2 bases, with 13 bases left in between. The CDR3 has 15 residues. Germline CDR1 and CDR2: SGHNT and YENEEA. This CDR3 is CASSLPGGAYNEQFF. The CDR3 region has the DNA TGTGCCAGCAGCCTACCCGGGGGTGCCTACAATGAGCAGTTCTTC.

The V gene is TRBV29-1, the J gene TRBJ2-5, with no clear D. This CDR3 contains 14 residues. Germline CDR1 SQVTM, CDR2 ANQGSEA. The ends were cut back, 6 bases at V and 5 bases at J, with 19 bases in the middle. CDR3 DNA: TGCAGCGTGGGCCGGGTTGGGCGCGGTGAGACCCAGTACTTC. Its protein product is CSVGRVGRGETQYF. The full variable domain, with the rest looked up from reference TRBV29-1 and TRBJ2-5, is SAVISQKPSRDICQRGTSLTIQCQVDSQVTMMFWYRQQPGQSLTLIATANQGSEATYESGFVIDKFPISRPNLTFSTLTVSNMSPEDSSIYLCSVGRVGRGETQYFGPGTRLLVL.

V usage is TRBV4-2 and J usage is TRBJ2-1; D not resolved. Trimming took 0 bases from V and 6 from J, leaving 9 bases between them. The germline CDR1 and CDR2 sequences are LGHNA and YNFKEQ. The CDR3 has 14 amino acids. CDR3 nucleotide sequence: TGTGCCAGCAGCCAAGAAGGTGTCGTCAATGAGCAGTTCTTC. Translated, it gives CASSQEGVVNEQFF.